This T cell receptor (beta chain) was retrieved from a study of T cells in Graves' hyperthyroidism and ophthalmopathy. Study-level points and caveats: Ophthalmopathy was model-predicted a median approximately 6.9 months pre-onset. Blood shared most expanded thyroid clonotypes above 0.001.

Patients between 18 and 65 years old had hyperthyroidism, newly diagnosed and lasting under 2 months. Criteria for exclusion of patients were uncontrolled infection, other autoimmune disease, pregnancy or lactation. Worth noting for this clonotype: Antigen: not known. Possible read error: a much larger clone is one base away.

The CDR3 covers 14 residues. The germline gives CDR1 MNHEY, CDR2 SVGAGI. Authors of the study amplified TCR beta CDR3 regions from RNA transcripts. During a first-round RT-PCR of the TCR CDR3, the HTBI primer set was used. One entry per CDR3 protein results from TCRdb running MiXCR on the multiplex PCR reads. The sample consists of 550,000 to 800,000 distinct CDR3 sequences, 15% to 20% of them appearing once. The receptor was isolated from a man in his fifties with Graves' hyperthyroidism. The chain employs TRBV6-5 and TRBJ2-7; 7 nucleotides line up with TRBD1. The source material was blood. Here the CDR3 DNA reads TGTGCCAGCAGTTACCCGGACAGGCCCTACGGGCAGTACTTC. Translation: CASSYPDRPYGQYF.